The clone carrying this TCR beta chain was observed at least ten times. Its antigen is not known. The data are from a study of identical twins. Germline assignment: CDR1 MNHEY and CDR2 SMNVEV (reference sequence). V trimming: 0 bases; J trimming: 4 bases; junction bases outside the gene matches: 10. CDR3 length: 17 amino acids. General study points: Twins' surplus sharing was weaker for beta out-of-frame sequences.

TCRdb analysed the 5' RACE reads with MiXCR anew, one entry per CDR3 protein. The table shows fewer than 650,000 distinct CDR3 sequences, with roughly 9.5% occurring only once. These data are also associated with another study on yellow fever vaccine responses in identical twins.

This clonotype originated in a young woman in good health. The V call is TRBV27, the J call TRBJ2-7, with TRBD2 matching 9 bases. Sequencing was done on a sample of PBMCs. The chain's CDR3 is CASSLSRASGVKYEQYF. The CDR3 coding sequence is TGTGCCAGCAGTTTATCGAGGGCTAGCGGGGTCAAGTACGAGCAGTACTTC.